The 14 T cell receptor beta chains below come from one sample, sequenced in a study of T cell changes during pregnancy in multiple sclerosis. Generated by immunoSEQ multiplex PCR, the TCRdb table keeps only in-frame clones and is missing some. The profile covers approximately 40,000 clones, with about 92% appearing a single time and roughly 5% taken by the ten largest. This material consisted of CD8+ T cells from peripheral blood mononuclear cells, taken in the third trimester of pregnancy. The receptors originated from a female donor with multiple sclerosis, enrolled in a pregnancy study.

This clone turned up a few times. The chain has TRBV19 and TRBJ1-1, with 7 bases aligning to TRBD1. The trim removed 5 bases at V and 6 bases at J, leaving 18 bases unmatched. This CDR3 region has 17 residues. The germline CDR1 and CDR2 sequences are LNHDA and SQIVND (reference sequence). The CDR3 DNA reads TGTGCCAGTAGTGGTCGGCAGGGGGTTCTGTATCGTCCTGAAGCTTTCTTT. As protein: CASSGRQGVLYRPEAFF.

This chain connects TRBV11-2 to TRBJ1-4; D is ambiguous. Germline lookup yields CDR1 SGHAT and CDR2 FQNNGV. This CDR3 comprises 15 residues. The V and J ends lost 5 bases and 3 bases respectively, with 13 bases between them. This CDR3 is CASSDFTAANEKLFF. In DNA, the CDR3 is TGTGCCAGCAGCGACTTTACAGCGGCTAATGAAAAACTGTTTTTT.

The rearrangement joins TRBV27 to TRBJ2-1, with 8 bases identical to TRBD1. The CDR3 runs to 13 residues. Germline V gives CDR1 MNHEY, CDR2 SMNVEV (reference sequence). Trimming took 3 bases from V and 12 from J; bases not matched to a gene: 7. The CDR3: CASSFSGQGRQFF. In nucleotides, the CDR3 is TGTGCCAGCAGTTTCTCCGGACAGGGTCGGCAGTTCTTC.

This chain connects TRBV4-3 to TRBJ2-5, with D tentatively TRBD1 (7 bases). Judging by the DNA end, TRBJ2-7 fits better; the J call may be wrong. Germline V CDR1 and CDR2: LGHNA, YSLEER. The CDR3 loop spans 16 amino acids. The CDR3 nucleotides are TGCGCCAGCAGCCAAGATTTCCCAGGGGGAGGATACGAGCAGTACTTC. This gives the protein CASSQDFPGGGYEQYF.

The chain couples TRBV30 to TRBJ1-2, with TRBD1 matching 9 bases. The V and J ends lost 2 bases and 7 bases, in that order; junction bases with no gene match: 5. The CDR3 length is 13 residues. From germline, CDR1 is GTSNPN and CDR2 SVGIG (reference sequence). The CDR3 DNA is TGTGCCTGGAGTCCTACAGGGGGCTTTGGCTACACCTTC. Its translation is CAWSPTGGFGYTF. Full variable domain (remainder filled in from reference TRBV30 and TRBJ1-2): SQTIHQWPATLVQPVGSPLSLECTVEGTSNPNLYWYRQAAGRGLQLLFYSVGIGQISSEVPQNLSASRPQDRQFILSSKKLLLSDSGFYLCAWSPTGGFGYTFGSGTRLTVV.

This chain links TRBV14 with TRBJ2-7; the D gene is possibly TRBD1 (6 bases). V lost 5 bases and J lost 3, with 14 bases in between. The CDR3 spans 14 residues. The germline gives CDR1 SGHDN, CDR2 FVKESK. CDR3 amino acids: CASSLPDRFYEQYF. CDR3 DNA sequence: TGTGCCAGCAGCTTACCGGACAGATTCTACGAGCAGTACTTC.

This clone appeared a single time. This rearrangement joins TRBV28 to TRBJ2-7; 14 bases are a match to TRBD2. Trimming cost V 7 bases and J 0 bases; bases outside gene matches: 14. There are 19 residues in the CDR3. Germline V gene data show CDR1 as MDHEN and CDR2 as SYDVKM. In DNA form, the CDR3 reads TGTGCCAGCAACCCTTTGACTAGCGGGAGGGGAACGAGCTCCTACGAGCAGTACTTC. Its protein is CASNPLTSGRGTSSYEQYF.

This chain links TRBV4-2 with TRBJ2-1; 10 bases are a match to TRBD1. CDR3 size: 19 residues. The V segment lost 5 bases and the J segment 10 bases; nucleotides outside the gene matches: 23. CDR1 LGHNA and CDR2 YNFKEQ come from the germline V gene. CDR3 nucleotide sequence: TGTGCCAGCAGCTTGTTTGCTGGGGCGACAGGGGGCGCGGGGAACGAGCAGTTCTTC. Its translation is CASSLFAGATGGAGNEQFF.

J is TRBJ2-3 and V is TRBV27; perhaps TRBD2 as D (6 bases). The CDR3 is 17 residues long. Germline CDR1 reads MNHEY; CDR2 reads SMNVEV (reference sequence). V shed 2 bases and J shed 2 bases, with 17 bases lying between them. CDR3 amino acids: CASSLRSREIYTDTQYF. The CDR3 DNA sequence: TGTGCCAGCAGTTTACGTTCCCGGGAGATTTACACAGATACGCAGTATTTT.

This clone occurred once. J is TRBJ2-3 and V is TRBV10-1, with D maybe TRBD2 (6 bases). Germline loops: CDR1 WNHNN, CDR2 SYGVQD (reference sequence). The ends were cut back, 8 bases at V and 0 bases at J, with 21 bases in the middle. The CDR3 consists of 17 residues. CDR3 sequence (DNA): TGCGCCAGCCATCGCCGGGGGAGGAGATCTAGCACAGATACGCAGTATTTT. Translated, it gives CASHRRGRRSSTDTQYF.

The chain combines TRBV6-1 with TRBJ1-1, with 7 nucleotides matching TRBD1. The germline V gene encodes CDR1 MNHNS and CDR2 SASEGT. V shed 4 bases and J 3 bases; nucleotides not matched to a gene: 8. The CDR3 spans 15 residues. This CDR3 is CASSGGTDYYTEAFF. The CDR3 DNA sequence: TGTGCCAGCAGTGGTGGGACAGATTACTACACTGAAGCTTTCTTT.

The chain recombines TRBV7-3 with TRBJ2-2; the match to TRBD2 covers 9 bases. Germline V CDR1 and CDR2: SGHTA, FQGTGA. V was pared by 6 bases and J by 1 base, with 9 bases of the junction left unmatched. The CDR3 is made up of 17 amino acids. The CDR3 is CASSLVPSGVNTGELFF. The CDR3 bases are TGTGCCAGCAGTCTAGTCCCTAGCGGGGTGAACACCGGGGAGCTGTTTTTT.

The gene calls are TRBV9 and TRBJ2-2, with 9 bases identical to TRBD2. Looked up from germline, CDR1 is SGDLS and CDR2 is YYNGEE. Trimming at V came to 0 bases and at J to 7 bases, leaving 7 bases not matched to a gene. This CDR3 has 16 amino acids. The CDR3 coding sequence is TGTGCCAGCAGCGTAGGTGCGGGAGGGCCTATCGGGGAGCTGTTTTTT. This codes for CASSVGAGGPIGELFF. The variable domain in full, with the rest retrieved from reference TRBV9 and TRBJ2-2, is DSGVTQTPKHLITATGQRVTLRCSPRSGDLSVYWYQQSLDQGLQFLIQYYNGEERAKGNILERFSAQQFPDLHSELNLSSLELGDSALYFCASSVGAGGPIGELFFGEGSRLTVL.

The sample holds one count of this clone. The chain is built from TRBV6-5 and TRBJ2-2, with 7 bases matching TRBD2. This CDR3 has 15 amino acids. Trimming cost V 0 bases and J 6 bases; bases outside gene matches: 4. Germline assignment: CDR1 MNHEY and CDR2 SVGAGI. The CDR3 DNA follows: TGTGCCAGCAGTTACTCGGCGGGAGCGGCCGGGGAGCTGTTTTTT. Residues: CASSYSAGAAGELFF.